The 29 T cell receptor beta chains given below trace back to one sample, sequenced in a study of persistence of HIV-infected CD4 T cells. The stimulus was lysate of CMV-infected fibroblasts, approximately 9.6 ug/mL. Memory cells lacking CD40L and CD69 with high CD45RO were sorted. Sequencing used immunoSEQ version 4 in survey mode. The method was immunoSEQ multiplex PCR; TCRdb's version includes in-frame clones alone and lacks a portion of them. The sample includes around 28,000 clones, roughly 82% seen only once; the top ten take around 4.6%. These receptors have no identified antigens. The sequencing used CD4+ T cells sorted from PBMCs after approximately 19-hour stimulation, collected from a patient who received antiretroviral therapy. These receptor sequences come from an adult man with HIV who was CMV-seropositive.

The gene calls are TRBV5-1 and TRBJ2-1; the match to TRBD1 covers 8 bases. The CDR3 has 14 residues. Per the germline V gene, CDR1 is SGHRS and CDR2 is YFSETQ. V lost 2 bases and J lost 6; bases outside the gene matches: 4. The CDR3 DNA is TGCGCCAGCAGCTTTCAGGGGGCGCCCAATGAGCAGTTCTTC. It is translated as CASSFQGAPNEQFF.

V usage is TRBV7-9 and J usage is TRBJ2-3, with TRBD2 matching over 10 bases. V lost 6 bases to trimming and J lost 5 bases; unmatched junction nucleotides: 5. CDR1 is SEHNR and CDR2 is FQNEAQ in the germline V gene (reference sequence). This CDR3 region has 14 residues. CDR3 amino acids: CASSFSGGLDTQYF. CDR3 DNA sequence: TGTGCCAGCAGTTTTAGCGGGGGGTTAGATACGCAGTATTTT.

This clone was seen only once. This chain connects TRBV19 to TRBJ2-1; the D gene is possibly TRBD2 (6 bases). Trimming shortened V by 5 bases and J by 6 bases, and 17 bases separated the two germline ends. CDR1 is LNHDA and CDR2 is SQIVND in the germline V gene (reference sequence). CDR3 size: 15 residues. The CDR3 here is CASSSGTLNGNEQFF. CDR3 sequence (DNA): TGTGCCAGTAGTTCCGGGACTCTCAACGGCAATGAGCAGTTCTTC.

This sequence joins TRBV27 and TRBJ1-6; no firm D call. The germline V and J ends were trimmed by 6 bases and 0 bases, with 15 bases remaining between them. Germline loops: CDR1 MNHEY, CDR2 SMNVEV (reference sequence). The length of the CDR3 is 17 residues. As DNA, the CDR3 is TGTGCCAGCAGCCTGGACCTCTTAAGCTCCTATAATTCACCCCTCCACTTT. Translating it yields CASSLDLLSSYNSPLHF.

The chain combines TRBV4-2 with TRBJ2-1; no clear D. Deletions cut 8 bases from V and 1 base from J, with 9 bases between. CDR3 length equals 13 residues. Germline loops: CDR1 LGHNA, CDR2 YNFKEQ. For the CDR3, the DNA is TGTGCCAGCGGCGGTACGTCCTACAATGAGCAGTTCTTC. Its translation: CASGGTSYNEQFF.

The chain has TRBV28 and TRBJ1-1; D gene ambiguous. CDR1 is MDHEN, CDR2 SYDVKM, per germline. This CDR3 spans 15 amino acids. V lost 1 base to trimming and J lost 0 bases, with 9 bases between them. CDR3 DNA: TGTGCCAGCAGTTTATCTTTGGGGATGAACACTGAAGCTTTCTTT. It yields the protein CASSLSLGMNTEAFF.

The V call is TRBV12-3 or TRBV12-4, the J call TRBJ1-4, with D perhaps matching TRBD1 (6 bases). V was shortened by 6 bases and J by 8 bases, with 13 bases between the two germline ends. This CDR3 comprises 13 residues. This CDR3 is CASSQRRGEKLFF. In DNA, the CDR3 is TGTGCCAGCAGCCAGCGTAGGGGGGAAAAACTGTTTTTT.

This chain links TRBV9 with TRBJ2-6; a possible D gene is TRBD1 (5 bases). Trimming removed 0 bases from V and 4 bases from J, with 20 bases in between. This CDR3 comprises 19 residues. CDR1 is SGDLS, CDR2 YYNGEE, per germline. The CDR3, as DNA: TGTGCCAGCAGCGTAGTAGTAGGCGTCATAGGGGCCGGGGCCAACGTCCTGACTTTC. This encodes CASSVVVGVIGAGANVLTF. Complete variable domain (other parts from reference TRBV9 and TRBJ2-6): DSGVTQTPKHLITATGQRVTLRCSPRSGDLSVYWYQQSLDQGLQFLIQYYNGEERAKGNILERFSAQQFPDLHSELNLSSLELGDSALYFCASSVVVGVIGAGANVLTFGAGSRLTVL.

The chain joins TRBV19 to TRBJ1-2; TRBD1 aligns across 7 bases. Germline lookup yields CDR1 LNHDA and CDR2 SQIVND (reference sequence). The CDR3 has 11 amino acids. Trimming took 9 bases from V and 11 from J; bases not matched to a gene: 9. The CDR3 DNA follows: TGTGCCAGCGGACAGGAAGTTCGGTACACCTTC. As protein: CASGQEVRYTF.

This chain connects TRBV13 to TRBJ2-5; TRBD2 matches 9 bases. CDR1 and CDR2 from the germline V gene are PRHDT and FYEKMQ (reference sequence). Unmatched junction bases numbered 15, after V lost 11 bases and J lost 2 bases. CDR3 length: 16 residues. CDR3 in amino acids: CAHRHDSGGQQETQYF. The CDR3 coding sequence is TGTGCCCACCGTCATGATAGCGGGGGCCAACAAGAGACCCAGTACTTC.

The V gene is TRBV19, the J gene TRBJ1-5; tentative D call: TRBD1 (5 bases). The CDR3 is 15 amino acids. CDR1 and CDR2 (germline): LNHDA, SQIVND (reference sequence). Trimming removed 3 bases from V and 3 bases from J, with 12 bases in between. This chain's CDR3 is CASSIFRQPNQPQHF. CDR3 nucleotides: TGTGCCAGTAGTATTTTTCGACAGCCCAATCAGCCCCAGCATTTT.

J is TRBJ1-1 and V is TRBV18; the D is unclear. The V gene's germline CDR1 is KGHSH and CDR2 LQKENI. Trimming stripped 2 bases from V and 4 bases from J, with 8 bases between. This CDR3 has 13 residues. CDR3 DNA sequence: TGTGCCAGCTCACCAGGGCTGGGCACTGAAGCTTTCTTT. This translates into CASSPGLGTEAFF.

The chain couples TRBV14 to TRBJ1-4, with D maybe TRBD1 (5 bases). The CDR3 sequence is 14 residues long. Per germline, CDR1 SGHDN and CDR2 FVKESK. The V and J ends lost 4 bases and 8 bases respectively, with 14 bases between them. The CDR3 region has the DNA TGTGCCAGCAGCCTCCAGGGAATTGGCGAAAAACTGTTTTTT. Encoded protein: CASSLQGIGEKLFF.

The J gene is TRBJ2-7, the V gene TRBV5-1; D is possibly TRBD1 (5 bases). The CDR3 totals 17 residues. Germline V gene sequence: CDR1 SGHRS, CDR2 YFSETQ. V lost 0 bases to trimming and J lost 6 bases, with 22 bases between them. DNA of the CDR3: TGCGCCAGCAGCTTGGAAAGGGGCCTCGCCCTAGGTCGCGAGCAGTACTTC. Translated, it gives CASSLERGLALGREQYF.

The chain is built from TRBV20-1 and TRBJ2-1; D not certain. Germline-derived CDR1 and CDR2 are DFQATT and SNEGSKA (reference sequence). V was shortened by 5 bases and J by 7 bases, with 9 bases between the two germline ends. The CDR3 covers 11 residues. The DNA of the CDR3 is TGCAGTGCTTCTAATAGGAATGAGCAGTTCTTC. Amino acids: CSASNRNEQFF.

The chain links TRBV10-2 to TRBJ1-5, with TRBD1 matching over 7 bases. The trim removed 3 bases at V and 0 bases at J, leaving 8 bases unmatched. This CDR3 is 17 amino acids long. Germline V gene lookup returns CDR1 WSHSY and CDR2 SAAADI. CDR3 residues: CASSDLRQGNSNQPQHF. The CDR3 coding sequence is TGCGCCAGCAGTGACCTCAGACAGGGAAATAGCAATCAGCCCCAGCATTTT.

V is TRBV19 and J is TRBJ1-5; TRBD1 matches at 8 bases. V gave up 5 bases and J gave up 1 base; unmatched junction bases: 10. The CDR3 consists of 17 residues. The germline CDR1 and CDR2 sequences are LNHDA and SQIVND (reference sequence). The CDR3 DNA reads TGTGCCAGTAGTCGCCGACAGGGGACGGGCAGCAATCAGCCCCAGCATTTT. This codes for CASSRRQGTGSNQPQHF.

In nucleotides, the CDR3 is TGCGCCAGCAGTCAATCTCGCAGGCCGCCCTATGGCTACACCTTC. This encodes CASSQSRRPPYGYTF. The chain has TRBV23-1 and TRBJ1-2; D remains unclear. TRBV23-1 has ORF status, its function being uncertain. Trimming took off 0 bases at V and 4 bases at J, with 12 bases between the two ends. This CDR3 has 15 residues.

This clone was detected only a few times. This rearrangement joins TRBV5-1 to TRBJ1-2; the match to TRBD1 covers 7 bases. V lost 6 bases to trimming and J lost 8 bases; unmatched junction nucleotides: 13. The germline V gene encodes CDR1 SGHRS and CDR2 YFSETQ. The CDR3 spans 14 residues. CDR3 coding DNA: TGCGCCAGCATAACATTCCCTGGGACAGAAGGCTACACCTTC. Residues: CASITFPGTEGYTF.

The chain has TRBV27 and TRBJ1-2; D is unclear. V shed 4 bases and J shed 0 bases, with 9 bases lying between them. The length of the CDR3 is 14 residues. CDR1 MNHEY and CDR2 SMNVEV come from the germline V gene (reference sequence). The CDR3 protein is CASSWRATNYGYTF. CDR3 nucleotides: TGTGCCAGCAGTTGGCGGGCCACTAACTATGGCTACACCTTC.

The V call is TRBV7-3, the J call TRBJ2-1; TRBD2 might be the D (7 bases). Looked up from germline, CDR1 is SGHTA and CDR2 is FQGTGA. The CDR3 contains 16 residues. The V end lost 5 bases, the J end lost 2 bases, and 16 bases lay between the germline ends. CDR3 sequence reads: CASSIVGGDPYNEQFF. DNA for the CDR3: TGTGCCAGCAGCATCGTAGGGGGGGACCCCTACAATGAGCAGTTCTTC.

Regarding this clone: Other DNA sequences in the same sample also yield this CDR3. V gene TRBV10-3 combines with J gene TRBJ2-7; D possibly corresponds to TRBD2 (5 bases). The CDR3 runs to 13 residues. Germline V gene lookup returns CDR1 ENHRY and CDR2 SYGVKD. V lost 5 bases and J 1 base, leaving 9 bases between the germline ends. In nucleotides, the CDR3 is TGTGCCATCAGTTCGGGATCATCCTACGAGCAGTACTTC. Its protein is CAISSGSSYEQYF.

The rearrangement uses TRBV12-3 or TRBV12-4 and TRBJ2-2; D call uncertain. The CDR3 covers 13 residues. With 6 bases removed from V and 8 bases from J, the gap between germline ends came to 13 bases. The CDR3: CASSTTPRGELFF. Here the CDR3 DNA reads TGTGCCAGCAGCACTACTCCAAGAGGGGAGCTGTTTTTT.

The chain couples TRBV5-1 to TRBJ2-3; 10 nucleotides agree with TRBD2. Germline loops: CDR1 SGHRS, CDR2 YFSETQ. The CDR3 has 17 amino acids. V trimming: 3 bases; J trimming: 2 bases; junction bases outside the gene matches: 9. CDR3 sequence reads: CASSSRTSGAVTDTQYF. For the CDR3, the DNA is TGCGCCAGCAGCTCCAGAACTAGCGGGGCGGTCACAGATACGCAGTATTTT. The variable domain in full, with the rest retrieved from reference TRBV5-1 and TRBJ2-3, is KAGVTQTPRYLIKTRGQQVTLSCSPISGHRSVSWYQQTPGQGLQFLFEYFSETQRNKGNFPGRFSGRQFSNSRSEMNVSTLELGDSALYLCASSSRTSGAVTDTQYFGPGTRLTVL.

The J gene is TRBJ2-1, the V gene TRBV4-1, with TRBD2 matching 9 bases. Germline CDR1 and CDR2: MGHRA and YSYEKL. The CDR3 covers 17 residues. J gave up 0 bases and V 3 bases, and 6 bases lay outside the gene matches. DNA for the CDR3: TGCGCCAGCAGCCAGAAACTAGCGGGCCTCTCCTACAATGAGCAGTTCTTC. Residues: CASSQKLAGLSYNEQFF.

This chain links TRBV3-1 (or the pseudogene TRBV3-2) with TRBJ1-1, with no clear D. Trimming removed 1 base at V and 2 bases at J, with 11 bases between. CDR1 LGHDT and CDR2 YNNKEL come from the germline V gene (reference sequence). The CDR3 loop spans 15 amino acids. The CDR3 protein is CASSQGRRANTEAFF. The CDR3 nucleotides read TGTGCCAGCAGCCAAGGTCGCCGGGCTAACACTGAAGCTTTCTTT.

The chain is built from TRBV2 and TRBJ2-3; D is possibly TRBD1 (5 bases). V was shortened by 5 bases and J by 5 bases, with 17 bases between the two germline ends. Germline CDR1 SNHLY, CDR2 FYNNEI. The CDR3 length is 15 residues. CDR3 region: CASSLYRQPGDTQYF. The CDR3 DNA is TGTGCCAGCAGTCTTTACCGACAGCCGGGAGATACGCAGTATTTT.

The genes are TRBV29-1 and TRBJ2-3; TRBD2 aligns across 9 bases. Germline loops: CDR1 SQVTM, CDR2 ANQGSEA. The CDR3 totals 13 residues. J lost 3 bases, V lost 4 bases, and 2 bases had no gene match. CDR3 loop: CSVGAGGTDTQYF. CDR3 coding DNA: TGCAGCGTTGGGGCGGGGGGGACAGATACGCAGTATTTT.

DNA for the CDR3: TGTGCCAGCAGTTTAAACCTTCGCGCGCGGACAGGAGAGCAGTTCTTC. Translating gives CASSLNLRARTGEQFF. The chain uses TRBV27 and TRBJ2-1, with 7 bases that match TRBD1. There are 16 residues in the CDR3. V lost 2 bases and J lost 10; bases outside the gene matches: 14. Germline V gene sequence: CDR1 MNHEY, CDR2 SMNVEV (reference sequence).